This T cell receptor beta chain emerged from a study of T cell repertoires in cytomegalovirus infection. Across the study: It can be stated that public TCR beta signatures indicated CMV infection as well as a matching HLA type. Study-wide points: Predominance within the ex vivo response was attributable to HLA-C-restricted CMV-specific TCR beta clonotypes.

This clonotype was seen a handful of times. Antigen unknown. TCRdb re-analysed the reads in MiXCR, keeping a single row per CDR3 protein. Altogether some 590,000 distinct CDR3 sequences are present, 40% being singletons, with the ten largest covering over 45%. This clonotype was obtained from a human donor in good health (CMV status not recorded). Some clones in this sample may be carry-over from other donors' samples. Sequenced here: cultured PBMCs, sampled from culture after CMV antigen stimulation.

CDR3 sequence reads: CASSLGGFYHEAFF. CDR3 bases: TGTGCCAGCAGCTTAGGGGGGTTCTACCATGAAGCTTTCTTT. The J gene is TRBJ1-1, the V gene TRBV7-2; weak D call: TRBD1 (5 bases). V was shortened by 1 base and J by 7 bases, with 13 bases between the two germline ends. The CDR3 extends over 14 amino acids. CDR1 is SGHTA, CDR2 FQGNSA, per germline.